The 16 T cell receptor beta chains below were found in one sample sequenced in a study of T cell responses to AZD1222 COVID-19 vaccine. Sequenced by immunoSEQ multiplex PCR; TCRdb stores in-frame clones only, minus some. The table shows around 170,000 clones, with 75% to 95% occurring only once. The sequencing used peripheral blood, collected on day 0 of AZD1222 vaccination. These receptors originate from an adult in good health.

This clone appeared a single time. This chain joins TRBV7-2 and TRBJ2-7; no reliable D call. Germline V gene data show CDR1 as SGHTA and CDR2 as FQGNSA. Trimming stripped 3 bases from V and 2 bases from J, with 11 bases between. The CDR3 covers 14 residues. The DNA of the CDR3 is TGTGCCAGCAGCTTTAGACCTGTCACCTACGAGCAGTACTTC. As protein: CASSFRPVTYEQYF.

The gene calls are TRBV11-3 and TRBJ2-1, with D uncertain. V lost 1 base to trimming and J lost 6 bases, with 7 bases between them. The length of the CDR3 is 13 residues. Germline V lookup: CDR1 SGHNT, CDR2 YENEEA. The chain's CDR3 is CASSLVGSNEQFF. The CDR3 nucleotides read TGTGCCAGCAGCTTAGTTGGAAGCAATGAGCAGTTCTTC.

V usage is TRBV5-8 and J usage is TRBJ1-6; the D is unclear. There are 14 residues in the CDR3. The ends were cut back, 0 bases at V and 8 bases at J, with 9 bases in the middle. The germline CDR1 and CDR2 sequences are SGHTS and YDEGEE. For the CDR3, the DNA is TGTGCCAGCAGCTTGGGGGCCACTTATTCACCCCTCCACTTT. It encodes CASSLGATYSPLHF.

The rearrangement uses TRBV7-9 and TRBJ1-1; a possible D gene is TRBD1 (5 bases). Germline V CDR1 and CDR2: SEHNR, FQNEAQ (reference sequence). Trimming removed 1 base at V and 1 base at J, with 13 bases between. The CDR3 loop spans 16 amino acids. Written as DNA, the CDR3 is TGTGCCAGCAGCTTAGTATCGGGGGGAGGGAACACTGAAGCTTTCTTT. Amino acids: CASSLVSGGGNTEAFF.

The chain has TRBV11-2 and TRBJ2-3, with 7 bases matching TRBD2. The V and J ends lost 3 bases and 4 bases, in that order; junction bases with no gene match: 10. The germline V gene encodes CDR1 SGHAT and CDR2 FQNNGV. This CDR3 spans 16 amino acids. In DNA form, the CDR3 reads TGTGCCAGCAGCTTGACGGGCGGGAGTAGATCAGATACGCAGTATTTT. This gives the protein CASSLTGGSRSDTQYF.

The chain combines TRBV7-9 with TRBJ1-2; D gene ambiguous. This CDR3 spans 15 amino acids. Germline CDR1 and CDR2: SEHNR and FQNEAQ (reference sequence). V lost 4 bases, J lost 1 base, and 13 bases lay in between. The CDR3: CASSSPWELNYGYTF. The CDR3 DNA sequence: TGTGCCAGCAGCTCCCCGTGGGAGCTTAACTATGGCTACACCTTC.

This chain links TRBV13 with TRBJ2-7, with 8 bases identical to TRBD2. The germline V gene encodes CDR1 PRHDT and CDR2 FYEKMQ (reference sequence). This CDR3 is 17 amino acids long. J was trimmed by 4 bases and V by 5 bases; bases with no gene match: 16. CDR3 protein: CASSPPPGAGEIYEQYF. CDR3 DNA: TGTGCCAGCAGCCCCCCCCCTGGAGCGGGAGAGATTTACGAGCAGTACTTC.

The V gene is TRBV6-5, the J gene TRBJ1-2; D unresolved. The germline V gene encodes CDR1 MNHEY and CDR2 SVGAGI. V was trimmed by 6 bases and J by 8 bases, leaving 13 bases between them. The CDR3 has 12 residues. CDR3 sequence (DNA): TGTGCCAGCAGCGTTGTGGGGTTAGGCTACACCTTC. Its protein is CASSVVGLGYTF.

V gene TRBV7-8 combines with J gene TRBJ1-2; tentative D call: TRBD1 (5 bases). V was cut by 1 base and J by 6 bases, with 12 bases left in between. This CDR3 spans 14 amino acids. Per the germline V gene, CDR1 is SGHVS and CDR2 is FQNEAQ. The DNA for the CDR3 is TGTGCCAGCAGCTTAGACTTGGGGGGTGATGGCTACACCTTC. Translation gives CASSLDLGGDGYTF.

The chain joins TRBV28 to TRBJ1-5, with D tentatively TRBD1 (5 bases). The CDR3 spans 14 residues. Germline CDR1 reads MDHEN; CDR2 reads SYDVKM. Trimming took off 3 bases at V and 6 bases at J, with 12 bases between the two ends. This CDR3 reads CASSLWIGGQPQHF. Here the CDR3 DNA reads TGTGCCAGCAGTTTGTGGATTGGGGGTCAGCCCCAGCATTTT.

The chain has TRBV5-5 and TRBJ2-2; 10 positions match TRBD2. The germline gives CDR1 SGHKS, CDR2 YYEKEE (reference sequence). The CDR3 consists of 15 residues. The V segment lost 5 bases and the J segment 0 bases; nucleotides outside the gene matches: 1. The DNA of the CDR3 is TGTGCCAGCAGACTAGCGGGACCGAACACCGGGGAGCTGTTTTTT. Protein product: CASRLAGPNTGELFF.

The CDR3 is CATSYGRADGYTF. The CDR3 DNA follows: TGTGCCACGAGCTACGGGAGAGCTGATGGCTACACCTTC. The chain couples TRBV19 to TRBJ1-2; D not resolved. V lost 10 bases to trimming and J lost 6 bases, with 18 bases between them. Germline V gives CDR1 LNHDA, CDR2 SQIVND (reference sequence). The CDR3 is 13 amino acids.

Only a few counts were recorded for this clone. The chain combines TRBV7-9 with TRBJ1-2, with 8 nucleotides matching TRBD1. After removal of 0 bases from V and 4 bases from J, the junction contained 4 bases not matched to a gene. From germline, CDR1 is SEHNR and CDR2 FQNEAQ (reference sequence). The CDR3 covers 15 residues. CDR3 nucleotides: TGTGCCAGCAGCTTAGCAGCCGACAGGGGCTATGGCTACACCTTC. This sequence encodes CASSLAADRGYGYTF.

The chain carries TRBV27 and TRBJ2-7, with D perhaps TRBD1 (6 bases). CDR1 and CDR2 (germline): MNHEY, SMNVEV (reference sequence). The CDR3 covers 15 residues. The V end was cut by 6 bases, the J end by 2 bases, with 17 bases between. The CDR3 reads CASSPAPGHPYEQYF. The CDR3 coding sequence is TGTGCCAGCAGCCCCGCCCCGGGACACCCCTACGAGCAGTACTTC.

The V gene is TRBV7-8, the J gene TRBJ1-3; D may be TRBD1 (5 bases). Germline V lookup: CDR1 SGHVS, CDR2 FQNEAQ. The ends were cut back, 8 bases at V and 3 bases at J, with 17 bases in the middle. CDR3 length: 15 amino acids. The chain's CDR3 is CASGGIRESGNTIYF. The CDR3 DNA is TGTGCCAGCGGGGGGATACGAGAGAGTGGAAACACCATATATTTT. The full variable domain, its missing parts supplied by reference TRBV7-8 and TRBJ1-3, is GAGVSQSPRYKVAKRGQDVALRCDPISGHVSLFWYQQALGQGPEFLTYFQNEAQLDKSGLPSDRFFAERPEGSVSTLKIQRTQQEDSAVYLCASGGIRESGNTIYFGEGSWLTVV.

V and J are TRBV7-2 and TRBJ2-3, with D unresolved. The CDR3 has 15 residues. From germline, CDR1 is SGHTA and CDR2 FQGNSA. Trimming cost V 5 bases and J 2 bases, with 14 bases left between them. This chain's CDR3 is CASSPTAFYTDTQYF. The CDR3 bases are TGTGCCAGCAGCCCCACGGCGTTCTACACAGATACGCAGTATTTT.